The clone carrying this T cell receptor (beta chain) was counted between two and nine times. Using MiXCR, TCRdb reanalyzed the PCR reads. This table has tens of thousands of clones, 20% to 25% appearing once. This entry comes from a study of metastatic and nonmetastatic thyroid tumors. Germline V gives CDR1 MRHNA, CDR2 SNTAGT. The CDR3 consists of 15 residues. V was cut by 1 base and J by 1 base, with 11 bases left in between. Patients underwent thyroid surgery, and none had received any treatment before it. Sequenced sample: tumor tissue. The source is a female donor with papillary thyroid cancer or a benign thyroid nodule (not recorded which). Some clones in this sample may be carry-over from other donors' samples. This chain uses TRBV6-4 with TRBJ2-7; TRBD2 might be the D (6 bases). Here the CDR3 reads CASSDWGTLSYEQYF. In nucleotides, the CDR3 is TGTGCCAGCAGTGACTGGGGGACTCTATCCTACGAGCAGTACTTC.